This T cell receptor beta chain was recorded in a study of T cell responses to AZD1222 COVID-19 vaccine. The table came from immunoSEQ multiplex PCR; TCRdb's copy has only in-frame clones and leaves some out. The sample includes about 100,000 clones, approximately 87% of them seen just once. The V end lost 1 base, the J end lost 0 bases, and 6 bases lay between the germline ends. The CDR3 covers 14 residues. Germline V gene lookup returns CDR1 MNHNS and CDR2 SASEGT. The material was peripheral blood, obtained 28 days after the second AZD1222 dose. The TCR sequence derives from an adult who received the AZD1222 COVID-19 vaccine. The chain joins TRBV6-1 to TRBJ1-2; D unclear. The CDR3 region is CASSEGGSNYGYTF. In nucleotides, the CDR3 is TGTGCCAGCAGTGAAGGTGGGTCTAACTATGGCTACACCTTC.